This TCR beta chain was recorded in a study of healthy donors' naive CD4 and CD8 T cells. Study context: Donors came from three age groups: 20-25, 40-50 and 60-70 years. Study-wide results and caveats: Around 13% of CD4/CD8 propensity variance appeared explained by V, J and CDR3 charge. The study did not address homeostatic proliferation effects in naive T cells.

Concerning this clonotype: Its antigen is unknown.

The CDR3 has 14 residues. Losses at the gene ends were 3 bases for V and 4 bases for J; bases not matched to a gene: 5. Germline loops: CDR1 LNHDA, CDR2 SQIVND (reference sequence). A linear amplification protocol produced the TCR libraries from 450 to 500 ng of total RNA. Authors' processing steps: Four to six healthy donors contributed more than 75,000 sequenced TCR alpha transcripts. MiXCR, applied by TCRdb to the reads, yields one record per CDR3 protein. The V and J calls come from TCRdb's annotation, not from the publication. This sample yields around 200,000 distinct CDR3 sequences, of which 74% are seen a single time; 2% to 2.5% belongs to the top ten.

This sequence joins TRBV19 and TRBJ1-2; the match to TRBD1 covers 7 bases. The receptor was derived from a pool of human donors in good health; the sample pools cells from several healthy donors. Input material: naive CD4+ and CD8+ T cells sorted from blood, pooled from several donors. The CDR3 spells CASSIPTGIYGYTF. The CDR3 DNA reads as TGTGCCAGTAGTATCCCGACAGGGATCTATGGCTACACCTTC. The full variable domain, with the rest looked up from reference TRBV19 and TRBJ1-2, is DGGITQSPKYLFRKEGQNVTLSCEQNLNHDAMYWYRQDPGQGLRLIYYSQIVNDFQKGDIAEGYSVSREKKESFPLTVTSAQKNPTAFYLCASSIPTGIYGYTFGSGTRLTVV.